This T cell receptor beta chain was observed in a study of shared clonotypes between healthy human individuals. The data were produced by immunoSEQ multiplex PCR, yet TCRdb's version contains in-frame clones alone and is incomplete. The data contain about 990,000 clones, about 84% of them singletons. Caucasian adults living in Nashville, Tennessee, provided all samples. Looked up from germline, CDR1 is SGHRS and CDR2 is YFSETQ. This CDR3 has 13 residues. The V end was cut by 3 bases, the J end by 2 bases, with 8 bases between. The chain combines TRBV5-1 with TRBJ1-2, with unresolved D. The material sequenced was memory CD4+ T cells from PBMCs. Subset of the sample: CD45RA-negative fraction. The receptor was derived from a man younger than 35 in good health. Some clones in this sample may be carry-over from other donors' samples. CDR3: CASSSDENYGYTF. CDR3 nucleotides: TGCGCCAGCAGCTCGGACGAGAACTATGGCTACACCTTC. The variable domain in full, completed from reference TRBV5-1 and TRBJ1-2, reads KAGVTQTPRYLIKTRGQQVTLSCSPISGHRSVSWYQQTPGQGLQFLFEYFSETQRNKGNFPGRFSGRQFSNSRSEMNVSTLELGDSALYLCASSSDENYGYTFGSGTRLTVV.